A selection of T cell receptor beta chains follows, all from one sample in a study of blood T cell repertoires in COVID-19. Some clones are missing from TCRdb's copy, which holds only in-frame ones; the method was immunoSEQ multiplex PCR. The table has around 290,000 clones, 80% to 90% seen once; the top ten hold around 12%. Sequenced material: peripheral blood. The origin of the receptors is a woman between 65 and 79 years old with COVID-19, enrolled during active disease. Each CDR3 is given with its conserved first and last residue.

V	J	CDR3
TRBV28	TRBJ1-1	CASSPFSGSEAFF
TRBV4-3	TRBJ1-3	CASSHIDRGAGNTIYF
TRBV6-5	TRBJ1-1	CASSYIRNTEAFF
TRBV2	TRBJ1-3	CASGLGQGTNTIYF
TRBV10-3	TRBJ1-1	CAIRNPGQGAGDTEAFF
TRBV24-1	TRBJ2-2	CATSDTLGGAVTGELFF
TRBV15	TRBJ1-2	CATSRDQQDYGYTF
TRBV4-1	TRBJ2-1	CASSQVSQNNEQFF
TRBV28	TRBJ1-1	CASSAPGREAFF
TRBV6-2/TRBV6-3	TRBJ1-2	CASSSAVLLRGYTF
TRBV19	TRBJ2-5	CASSWAGKETQYF
TRBV5-1	TRBJ1-1	CASSSQGGGTEAFF
TRBV4-1	TRBJ2-4	CASSLGVGQGNIQYF
TRBV12-3/TRBV12-4	TRBJ2-3	CASSLRGDTQYF
TRBV7-2	TRBJ2-1	CASSLMAPWSSYNEQFF
TRBV7-9	TRBJ1-4	CASSLGGGVKLFF
TRBV11-2	TRBJ1-3	CASSDRGSGNTIYF
TRBV28	TRBJ1-2	CASSFSGDGYTF
TRBV2	TRBJ2-5	CASSAALADQETQYF
TRBV2	TRBJ1-1	CASSEGLETEAFF
TRBV5-6	TRBJ2-7	CASSFQGSEQYF
TRBV19	TRBJ2-2	CASTPDRGLVSGNTGELFF
TRBV14	TRBJ2-2	CASSQYLSGSNTGELFF
TRBV24-1	TRBJ2-3	CATSDQGTDLTDTQYF
TRBV9	TRBJ1-4	CASNPPGTGKAGEKLFF
TRBV5-1	TRBJ2-5	CASSLDRARLGQETQYF